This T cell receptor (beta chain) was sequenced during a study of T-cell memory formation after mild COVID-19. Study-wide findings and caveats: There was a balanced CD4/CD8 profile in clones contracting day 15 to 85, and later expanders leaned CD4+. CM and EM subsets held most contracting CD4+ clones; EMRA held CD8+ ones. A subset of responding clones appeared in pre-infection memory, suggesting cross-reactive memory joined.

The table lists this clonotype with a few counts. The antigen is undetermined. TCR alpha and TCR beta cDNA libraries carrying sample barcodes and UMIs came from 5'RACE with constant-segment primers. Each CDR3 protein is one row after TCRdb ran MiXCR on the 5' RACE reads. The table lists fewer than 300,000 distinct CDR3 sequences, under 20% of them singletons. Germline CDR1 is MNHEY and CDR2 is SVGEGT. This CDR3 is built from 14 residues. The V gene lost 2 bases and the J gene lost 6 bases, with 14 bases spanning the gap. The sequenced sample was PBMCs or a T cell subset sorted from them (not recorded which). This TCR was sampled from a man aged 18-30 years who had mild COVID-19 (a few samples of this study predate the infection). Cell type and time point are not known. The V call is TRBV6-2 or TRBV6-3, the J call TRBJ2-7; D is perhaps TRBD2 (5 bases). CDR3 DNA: TGTGCCAGCAGTTACGGACCCGGGGTCGGCGAGCAGTACTTC. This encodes CASSYGPGVGEQYF.